This T cell receptor (beta chain) is from a study of blood T cell repertoires in COVID-19. Study in general: The study drew acute and convalescent COVID-19 samples from the United States, Italy and Spain. Sources were T cells, B-cell-depleted T cells, or PBMCs; the material itself was cDNA or gDNA.

Followed longitudinally, the Seattle patients had been enrolled during active infection. Germline lookup yields CDR1 KGHSH and CDR2 LQKENI. V lost 4 bases to trimming and J lost 0 bases, with 20 bases between them. CDR3 length: 18 amino acids. In the authors' workflow: Reference gene primer amplification yielded estimated nucleated cell counts. Assay used: immunoSEQ multiplex PCR; TCRdb lists only in-frame clones, some missing. From that table come the V and J calls and clone size; the DNA was used to work out D and trimming. The sample has over 200,000 clones; about 83% are singletons. Material for sequencing was peripheral blood. This receptor was identified in a woman aged 25-40 years with COVID-19, enrolled during active disease. The chain carries TRBV18 and TRBJ2-3; the D gene is possibly TRBD2 (5 bases). Here the CDR3 DNA reads TGTGCCAGCTCACTAACTCTAAATCGGGGATCTAGCACAGATACGCAGTATTTT. Translation gives CASSLTLNRGSSTDTQYF.